The present T cell receptor beta chain was sequenced within a study of control samples from healthy donors and cancer patients. The germline V gene has CDR1 SGHTA and CDR2 FQGNSA. V trimming: 6 bases; J trimming: 4 bases; junction bases outside the gene matches: 6. The CDR3 covers 14 residues. The protocol was immunoSEQ multiplex PCR, while the TCRdb copy is restricted to in-frame clones and leaves out a portion. The sample lists 150,000 or so clones, around 96% occurring once. Sample: blood. The TCR originated in a woman between 40 and 50 years old in good health. The chain employs TRBV7-2 and TRBJ2-3; 8 positions match TRBD2. The CDR3 reads CASSEGTRADTQYF. Written as DNA, the CDR3 is TGTGCCAGCAGTGAAGGGACTAGGGCAGATACGCAGTATTTT.